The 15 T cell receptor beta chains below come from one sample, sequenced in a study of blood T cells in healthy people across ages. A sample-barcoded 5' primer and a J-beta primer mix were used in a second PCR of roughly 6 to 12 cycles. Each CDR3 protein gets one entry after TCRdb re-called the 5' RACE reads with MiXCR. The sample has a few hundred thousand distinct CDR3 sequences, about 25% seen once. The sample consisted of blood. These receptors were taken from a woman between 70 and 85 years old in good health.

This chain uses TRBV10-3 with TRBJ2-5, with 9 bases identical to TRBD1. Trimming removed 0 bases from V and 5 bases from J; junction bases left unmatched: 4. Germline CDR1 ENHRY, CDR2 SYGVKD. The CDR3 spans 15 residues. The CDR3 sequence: CAISESRTGEETQYF. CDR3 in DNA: TGTGCCATCAGTGAGTCACGGACAGGGGAGGAGACCCAGTACTTC.

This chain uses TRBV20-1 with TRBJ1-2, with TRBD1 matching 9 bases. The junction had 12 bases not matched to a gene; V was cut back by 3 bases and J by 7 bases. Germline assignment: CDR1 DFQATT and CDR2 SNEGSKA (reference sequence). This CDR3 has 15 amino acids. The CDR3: CSASDGTGLTCGYTF. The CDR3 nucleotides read TGCAGTGCTAGTGACGGGACAGGGTTAACGTGTGGCTACACCTTC.

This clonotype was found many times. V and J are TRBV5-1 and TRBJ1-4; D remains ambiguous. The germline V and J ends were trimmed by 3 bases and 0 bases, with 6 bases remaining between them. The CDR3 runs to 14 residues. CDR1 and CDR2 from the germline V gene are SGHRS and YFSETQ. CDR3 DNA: TGCGCCAGCAGCTCAAACCCAACTAATGAAAAACTGTTTTTT. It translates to CASSSNPTNEKLFF.

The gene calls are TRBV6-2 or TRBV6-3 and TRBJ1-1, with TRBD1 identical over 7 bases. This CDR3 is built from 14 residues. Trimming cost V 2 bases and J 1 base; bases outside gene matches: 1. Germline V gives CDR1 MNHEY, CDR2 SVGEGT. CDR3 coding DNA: TGTGCCAGCAGTTACGACAGGGCGAACACTGAAGCTTTCTTT. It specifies CASSYDRANTEAFF.

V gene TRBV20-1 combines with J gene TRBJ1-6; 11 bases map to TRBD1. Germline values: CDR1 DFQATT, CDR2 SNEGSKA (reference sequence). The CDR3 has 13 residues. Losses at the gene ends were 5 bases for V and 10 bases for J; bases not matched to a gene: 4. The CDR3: CSAQDRGQSPLHF. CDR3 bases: TGCAGTGCTCAGGACAGGGGGCAATCACCCCTCCACTTT.

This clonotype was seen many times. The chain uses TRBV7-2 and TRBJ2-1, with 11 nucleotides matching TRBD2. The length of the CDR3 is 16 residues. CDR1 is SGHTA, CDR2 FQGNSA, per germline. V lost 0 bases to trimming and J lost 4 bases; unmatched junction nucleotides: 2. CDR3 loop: CASSLAGTSGYNEQFF. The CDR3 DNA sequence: TGTGCCAGCAGCTTAGCGGGGACTAGCGGTTACAATGAGCAGTTCTTC.

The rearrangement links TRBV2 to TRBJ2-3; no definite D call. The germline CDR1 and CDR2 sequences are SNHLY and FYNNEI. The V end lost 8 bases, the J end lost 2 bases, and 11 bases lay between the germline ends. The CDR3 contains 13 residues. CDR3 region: CASLKESTDTQYF. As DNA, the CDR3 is TGTGCCAGCCTTAAGGAATCCACAGATACGCAGTATTTT.

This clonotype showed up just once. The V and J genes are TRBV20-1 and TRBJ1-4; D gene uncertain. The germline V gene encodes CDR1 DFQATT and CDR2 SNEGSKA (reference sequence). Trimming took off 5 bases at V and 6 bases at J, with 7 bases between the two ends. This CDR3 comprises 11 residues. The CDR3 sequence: CSALDYEKLFF. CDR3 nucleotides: TGCAGTGCTCTCGACTATGAAAAACTGTTTTTT.

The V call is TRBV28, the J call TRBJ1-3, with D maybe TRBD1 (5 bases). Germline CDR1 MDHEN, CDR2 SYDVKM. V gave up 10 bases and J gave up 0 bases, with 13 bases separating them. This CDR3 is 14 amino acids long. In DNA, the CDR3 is TGTGCCACTACGTTGGGGGGCTCTGGAAACACCATATATTTT. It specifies CATTLGGSGNTIYF.

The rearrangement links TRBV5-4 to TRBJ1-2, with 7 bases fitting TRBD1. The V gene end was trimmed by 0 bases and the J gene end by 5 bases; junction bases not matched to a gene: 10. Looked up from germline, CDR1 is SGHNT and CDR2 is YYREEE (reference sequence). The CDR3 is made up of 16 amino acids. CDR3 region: CASSLVTTGKKYGYTF. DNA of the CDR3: TGTGCCAGCAGCTTGGTCACGACAGGGAAGAAGTATGGCTACACCTTC.

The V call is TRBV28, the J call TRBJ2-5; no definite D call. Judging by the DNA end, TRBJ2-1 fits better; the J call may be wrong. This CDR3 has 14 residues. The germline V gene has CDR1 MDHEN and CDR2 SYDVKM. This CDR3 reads CASSPRTFKGEQFF. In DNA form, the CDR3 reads TGTGCCAGCAGCCCCCGGACCTTTAAGGGTGAGCAGTTCTTC.

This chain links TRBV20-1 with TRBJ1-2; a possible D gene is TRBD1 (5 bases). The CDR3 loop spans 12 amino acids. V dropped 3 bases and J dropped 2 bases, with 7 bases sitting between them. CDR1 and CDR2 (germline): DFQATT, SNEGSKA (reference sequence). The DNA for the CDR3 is TGCAGTGCTAGCGGGGCGAACTATGGCTACACCTTC. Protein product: CSASGANYGYTF.

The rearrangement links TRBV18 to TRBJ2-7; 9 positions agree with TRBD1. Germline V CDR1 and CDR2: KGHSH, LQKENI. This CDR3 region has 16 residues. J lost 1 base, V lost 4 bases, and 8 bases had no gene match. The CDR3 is CASSRGRDRESYEQYF. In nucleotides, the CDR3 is TGTGCCAGCTCACGGGGCCGGGACAGGGAATCCTACGAGCAGTACTTC.

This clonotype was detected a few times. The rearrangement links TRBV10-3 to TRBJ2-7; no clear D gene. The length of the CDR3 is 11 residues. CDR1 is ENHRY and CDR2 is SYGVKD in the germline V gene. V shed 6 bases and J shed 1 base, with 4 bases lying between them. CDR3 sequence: CAIRVSYEQYF. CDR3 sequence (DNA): TGTGCCATCAGGGTTTCCTACGAGCAGTACTTC.

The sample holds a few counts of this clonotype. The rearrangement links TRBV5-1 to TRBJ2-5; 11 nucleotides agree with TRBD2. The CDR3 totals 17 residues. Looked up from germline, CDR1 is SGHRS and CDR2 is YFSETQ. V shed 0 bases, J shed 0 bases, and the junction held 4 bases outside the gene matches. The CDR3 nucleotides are TGCGCCAGCAGCTTGGGGCTAGCGGGGGGCTACCAAGAGACCCAGTACTTC. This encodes CASSLGLAGGYQETQYF.